This T cell receptor beta chain was recovered during a study of T cell repertoires in cytomegalovirus infection. Study-level information: Both a matching HLA type and CMV infection were indicated by public TCR beta signatures.

Via MiXCR, TCRdb re-called the reads, giving one row per CDR3 protein. The table lists a few hundred thousand distinct CDR3 sequences, about a sixth of them singletons. Overall study findings and caveats: The ex vivo response was dominated by HLA-C-restricted CMV-specific TCR beta clonotypes.

Only a few counts were recorded for this clonotype. Its antigen remains unidentified. Germline CDR1 and CDR2: MNHEY and SVGEGT. Trimming shortened V by 5 bases and J by 2 bases, and 13 bases separated the two germline ends. The CDR3 is 14 amino acids. Sequenced input: PBMCs. The chain carries TRBV6-2 or TRBV6-3 and TRBJ2-7; no clear D. The TCR comes from a human donor in good health (CMV status not recorded). Some clones in this sample may be carry-over from other donors' samples. In DNA, the CDR3 is TGTGCCAGCAGTACCAGACGGTATGCCTACGAGCAGTACTTC. Its protein is CASSTRRYAYEQYF.